A selection of T cell receptor beta chains follows, all from one sample in a study of T cells after yellow fever vaccination. TCRdb called the 5' RACE reads again in MiXCR, with one record for every CDR3 protein. The sample shows under 150,000 distinct CDR3 sequences, 7.7% of them seen only once. This material consisted of CD4+ T cells sorted from PBMCs, taken 5 days after the yellow fever booster vaccination. The receptors come from a young man who received the YFV17D yellow fever vaccine. Both conserved end residues are trimmed from each CDR3. The order of the fields is clone size, J gene, V gene, D gene, CDR3 protein. The D gene is left open where the match is weak. The size entry is marked missing in some rows and otherwise reads once, few, many or a size class.

>many|TRBJ2-7|TRBV20-1|.
SAHDYTAYEQY
>many|TRBJ2-3|TRBV15|TRBD2
ATSGRLAGTDTQY
>many|TRBJ2-3|TRBV6-1|.
ASTPRDGYTDTQY
>.|TRBJ2-7|TRBV10-3|.
AISESLRQPGEQY
>many|TRBJ2-1|TRBV7-2|.
ASSQGAGNMGQF
>many|TRBJ2-2|TRBV20-1|TRBD2
SATASGPTGELF
>many|TRBJ2-1|TRBV27|.
ASSGKDISYNEQF
>many|TRBJ1-2|TRBV7-2|.
ASSPTAGIYGGT
>many|TRBJ2-2|TRBV27|TRBD1
ASSLPDRGNTGELF
>many|TRBJ2-7|TRBV20-1|.
SAKWPSYEQY
>few|TRBJ1-2|TRBV7-2|TRBD1
ASSSRVDRETGGYT
>many|TRBJ2-1|TRBV7-2|.
ATELFGNSYNEQF
>many|TRBJ1-1|TRBV7-8|.
ASSLATVNTEAF
>many|TRBJ2-2|TRBV7-3|TRBD2
ASSVGLAGGGTGELF
>.|TRBJ2-1|TRBV11-2|.
ASSPYAGRAQF
>.|TRBJ2-5|TRBV11-2|TRBD2
ASSLDRLAGVHETQY
>few|TRBJ1-1|TRBV4-3|.
ASSQGGWSNTEAF
>many|TRBJ2-7|TRBV20-1|TRBD1
SAPTGGGQY
>many|TRBJ2-7|TRBV19|.
ASSPRSSPPAYEQY
>many|TRBJ2-7|TRBV6-4|TRBD1
ASSEPGQILRWQY
>many|TRBJ2-5|TRBV7-2|TRBD2
ASSSGLAETQY
>many|TRBJ1-2|TRBV4-2|.
ASSPGWSGYT
>many|TRBJ1-5|TRBV20-1|.
SARGPWDSGNQPQH
>many|TRBJ2-5|TRBV5-4|.
ASSLEGEGRTQY
>many|TRBJ2-5|TRBV10-1|.
ASSNPGETQY